The 15 T cell receptor beta chains given below trace back to one sample, sequenced in a study of monozygotic twins with inflammatory bowel disease. TCRdb re-called the 5' RACE reads; every CDR3 protein appears as one record, without DNA. This sample's table reports about 330,000 distinct CDR3 sequences. Sequenced input: blood. The origin of the receptors is a human donor with ulcerative colitis or Crohn's disease, or a healthy co-twin of an affected twin (not recorded which).

The genes are TRBV15 and TRBJ2-3; TCRdb outputs TRBD2, but without DNA this stays unchecked. The CDR3 spans 18 residues. Germline loops: CDR1 LNHNV, CDR2 YYDKDF (reference sequence). Here the CDR3 reads CATSRSLAGELETDTQYF.

This sequence joins TRBV7-9 and TRBJ2-3; TCRdb returns TRBD2, unconfirmable since there is no DNA. The CDR3 is made up of 17 amino acids. The germline V gene has CDR1 SEHNR and CDR2 FQNEAQ (reference sequence). This CDR3 reads CASSRTSGGYRTDTQYF. Drawing the rest from reference TRBV7-9 and TRBJ2-3, the complete variable domain is DTGVSQNPRHKITKRGQNVTFRCDPISEHNRLYWYRQTLGQGPEFLTYFQNEAQLEKSRLLSDRFSAERPKGSFSTLEIQRTEQGDSAMYLCASSRTSGGYRTDTQYFGPGTRLTVL.

The chain carries TRBV29-1 and TRBJ2-7; TCRdb selects TRBD2, and the lack of DNA leaves this call unchecked. Germline V gene lookup returns CDR1 SQVTM and CDR2 ANQGSEA. CDR3 length equals 14 residues. The CDR3 region is CSVRGTSRPYEQYF.

J is TRBJ2-3 and V is TRBV7-3; lacking DNA, the TRBD1 call made by TCRdb goes unchecked. The CDR3 sequence is 14 residues long. Per the germline V gene, CDR1 is SGHTA and CDR2 is FQGTGA. The CDR3 region is CASSQSSTVHTQYF.

The J gene is TRBJ2-7, the V gene TRBV29-1; TCRdb indicates TRBD1, and absent DNA this call remains unverified. The CDR3 runs 14 residues. Germline CDR1 SQVTM, CDR2 ANQGSEA. CDR3 protein: CSVDGGQGNHEQYF.

The V and J genes are TRBV5-1 and TRBJ1-4. The CDR3 is made up of 16 amino acids. Germline V gene sequence: CDR1 SGHRS, CDR2 YFSETQ. CDR3 in amino acids: CASSPGIGPEGEKLFF.

The chain joins TRBV20-1 to TRBJ2-1. The CDR3 is 15 amino acids. Germline loops: CDR1 DFQATT, CDR2 SNEGSKA (reference sequence). The CDR3 loop reads CSARLATTMNNEQFF.

This chain joins TRBV2 and TRBJ2-2; TCRdb outputs TRBD1, but without DNA this stays unchecked. The germline V gene has CDR1 SNHLY and CDR2 FYNNEI. CDR3 length equals 14 residues. The CDR3 loop is CASSDFRGAGELFF.

The chain uses TRBV7-9 and TRBJ1-1. The CDR3 runs to 12 residues. Looked up from germline, CDR1 is SEHNR and CDR2 is FQNEAQ (reference sequence). CDR3 sequence: CASSPSVGAAFF.

The chain recombines TRBV9 with TRBJ2-7; no DNA is available, so the TRBD1 call from TCRdb remains unchecked. This CDR3 is built from 15 residues. Germline V gene data show CDR1 as SGDLS and CDR2 as YYNGEE. This CDR3 reads CASSVAGQEVYEQYF.

This chain connects TRBV3-1 to TRBJ1-1. Germline V gene lookup returns CDR1 LGHDT and CDR2 YNNKEL (reference sequence). The CDR3 covers 14 residues. The CDR3 is CASSQAARNTEAFF.

The chain is built from TRBV7-3 and TRBJ1-1; TCRdb gives TRBD1 as the D gene, but with no DNA this cannot be confirmed. This CDR3 spans 14 amino acids. Germline V gives CDR1 SGHTA, CDR2 FQGTGA. The CDR3 is CASSSLYPGAEAFF.

The chain uses TRBV5-1 and TRBJ2-3; TCRdb's D call, TRBD2, is unchecked because there is no DNA. Germline CDR1 SGHRS, CDR2 YFSETQ. The CDR3 consists of 16 residues. CDR3 residues: CASTYLTSGNTDTQYF.

The genes are TRBV10-2 and TRBJ2-6. The CDR3 runs 13 residues. CDR1 and CDR2 from the germline V gene are WSHSY and SAAADI. CDR3: CASWASGANVLTF.

The CDR3 loop is CASGSSGSYEQYF. The V call is TRBV5-4, the J call TRBJ2-7; the D call of TRBD2 rests on TCRdb alone, since no DNA is present to check it. Germline CDR1 and CDR2: SGHNT and YYREEE (reference sequence). The CDR3 is made up of 13 amino acids.